The rows below give T cell receptor beta chains drawn from one sample of a study of blood T cell repertoires in COVID-19. Clones were sequenced by immunoSEQ multiplex PCR, and TCRdb holds only the in-frame ones, with some missing. The sample records about 170,000 clones, less than 90% being singletons. Sequenced: PBMCs or T cells enriched from blood (not recorded which). All receptors come from a woman aged 50 to 60 who had recovered from COVID-19. Both conserved end residues are part of each CDR3. The order of the fields is CDR3 protein, CDR3 DNA, D gene, J gene, V gene, clone size. D genes are given only for firm matches. Some rows have no size entry. The others give once, few or many, or a class for an expanded clone.

cdr3_aa: CASSYSPGVGGYTF
cdr3_nt: TGTGCCAGCAGTTACTCGCCAGGGGTGGGCGGCTACACCTTC
d_call: .
j_call: TRBJ1-2
v_call: TRBV6-5
clone_size: .

cdr3_aa: CASSLGLAGAGTDTQYF
cdr3_nt: TGTGCCAGCAGCTTGGGACTAGCGGGAGCGGGCACAGATACGCAGTATTTT
d_call: TRBD2
j_call: TRBJ2-3
v_call: TRBV5-5
clone_size: .

cdr3_aa: CASSIQPGQGISPLHF
cdr3_nt: TGTGCCAGTAGTATACAACCGGGACAGGGGATTTCACCCCTCCACTTT
d_call: TRBD1
j_call: TRBJ1-6
v_call: TRBV19
clone_size: .

cdr3_aa: CAGPSRQKTVGELFF
cdr3_nt: TGTGCCGGCCCCTCTAGGCAGAAGACAGTCGGGGAGCTGTTTTTT
d_call: .
j_call: TRBJ2-2
v_call: TRBV6-5
clone_size: .

cdr3_aa: CASSFLAGAPNEQFF
cdr3_nt: TGTGCCAGCAGCTTCCTAGCGGGAGCCCCCAATGAGCAGTTCTTC
d_call: TRBD2
j_call: TRBJ2-1
v_call: TRBV7-2
clone_size: .

cdr3_aa: CASSKNWANVLTF
cdr3_nt: TGTGCCAGCAGCAAGAACTGGGCCAACGTCCTGACTTTC
d_call: .
j_call: TRBJ2-6
v_call: TRBV28
clone_size: .

cdr3_aa: CASSHKGDTEAFF
cdr3_nt: TGTGCCAGTAGCCACAAGGGGGACACTGAAGCTTTCTTT
d_call: .
j_call: TRBJ1-1
v_call: TRBV19
clone_size: .

cdr3_aa: CASRGQKPAEAFF
cdr3_nt: TGTGCCAGTAGAGGACAGAAACCCGCTGAAGCTTTCTTT
d_call: .
j_call: TRBJ1-1
v_call: TRBV19
clone_size: .

cdr3_aa: CASSPMGTSGGSYNEQFF
cdr3_nt: TGTGCCAGCTCACCAATGGGGACTAGCGGGGGATCCTACAATGAGCAGTTCTTC
d_call: TRBD2
j_call: TRBJ2-1
v_call: TRBV18
clone_size: .

cdr3_aa: CASSLADGLAGEKFF
cdr3_nt: TGCGCCAGCAGCTTGGCCGATGGACTAGCGGGAGAAAAGTTCTTC
d_call: TRBD2
j_call: TRBJ2-1
v_call: TRBV5-1
clone_size: .

cdr3_aa: CASSPQSAVQQYF
cdr3_nt: TGTGCCAGCAGTCCCCAGTCTGCGGTGCAGCAGTACTTC
d_call: .
j_call: TRBJ2-7
v_call: TRBV6-5
clone_size: .

cdr3_aa: CASSPKGLAGAGTDTQYF
cdr3_nt: TGTGCCAGCAGCCCCAAGGGACTAGCGGGAGCAGGGACAGATACGCAGTATTTT
d_call: TRBD2
j_call: TRBJ2-3
v_call: TRBV7-3
clone_size: .

cdr3_aa: CASSSYGQTLPSEYF
cdr3_nt: TGTGCCAGCAGTTCTTATGGACAGACCCTACCATCGGAGTACTTC
d_call: .
j_call: TRBJ2-5
v_call: TRBV6-2/TRBV6-3
clone_size: .

cdr3_aa: CASSLRQGNSPLHF
cdr3_nt: TGTGCCAGCAGTTTAAGGCAGGGGAATTCACCCCTCCACTTT
d_call: .
j_call: TRBJ1-6
v_call: TRBV27
clone_size: .

cdr3_aa: CASSSSTDTQYF
cdr3_nt: TGTGCCAGCAGTTCTAGCACAGATACGCAGTATTTT
d_call: .
j_call: TRBJ2-3
v_call: TRBV6-5
clone_size: few

cdr3_aa: CASRDRDRTDTQYF
cdr3_nt: TGTGCCAGCAGGGACAGGGACCGCACAGATACGCAGTATTTT
d_call: TRBD1
j_call: TRBJ2-3
v_call: TRBV6-5
clone_size: once

cdr3_aa: CASSLLSGSNNEQFF
cdr3_nt: TGCGCCAGCAGCTTGCTTAGCGGGAGCAATAATGAGCAGTTCTTC
d_call: TRBD2
j_call: TRBJ2-1
v_call: TRBV5-1
clone_size: .

cdr3_aa: CASSLASYEQYF
cdr3_nt: TGTGCCAGCAGCTTGGCTTCCTACGAGCAGTACTTC
d_call: .
j_call: TRBJ2-7
v_call: TRBV5-6
clone_size: .

cdr3_aa: CASSRDRGWDEQYF
cdr3_nt: TGTGCCAGCAGTCGGGACAGGGGCTGGGACGAGCAGTACTTC
d_call: TRBD1
j_call: TRBJ2-7
v_call: TRBV6-5
clone_size: .

cdr3_aa: CASSLGAREEGYTF
cdr3_nt: TGTGCCAGCAGCTTAGGAGCCAGGGAGGAAGGCTACACCTTC
d_call: .
j_call: TRBJ1-2
v_call: TRBV7-8
clone_size: .

cdr3_aa: CASSQQGPPSTDTQYF
cdr3_nt: TGTGCCAGCAGCCAACAGGGTCCCCCTAGCACAGATACGCAGTATTTT
d_call: .
j_call: TRBJ2-3
v_call: TRBV4-2
clone_size: .

cdr3_aa: CASSEGRGQYF
cdr3_nt: TGTGCCAGCAGTGAGGGGAGGGGGCAGTATTTT
d_call: TRBD2
j_call: TRBJ2-3
v_call: TRBV25-1
clone_size: once

cdr3_aa: CASSQQGPETQYF
cdr3_nt: TGTGCCAGCAGTCAACAGGGACCAGAGACCCAGTACTTC
d_call: .
j_call: TRBJ2-5
v_call: TRBV27
clone_size: .

cdr3_aa: CASSLWAGGSRGNIQYF
cdr3_nt: TGTGCCAGCAGTTTATGGGCAGGGGGAAGCCGGGGGAACATTCAGTACTTC
d_call: .
j_call: TRBJ2-4
v_call: TRBV27
clone_size: .

cdr3_aa: CAWSVQGPDTQYF
cdr3_nt: TGTGCCTGGAGTGTACAGGGACCAGATACGCAGTATTTT
d_call: .
j_call: TRBJ2-3
v_call: TRBV30
clone_size: .

cdr3_aa: CASSLAGGATNEQFF
cdr3_nt: TGTGCCAGCAGCTTGGCGGGCGGGGCAACCAATGAGCAGTTCTTC
d_call: .
j_call: TRBJ2-1
v_call: TRBV11-2
clone_size: .

cdr3_aa: CASRQGAQPQHF
cdr3_nt: TGTGCCAGCCGACAGGGGGCTCAGCCCCAGCATTTT
d_call: TRBD1
j_call: TRBJ1-5
v_call: TRBV6-6
clone_size: .

cdr3_aa: CASSLGDRNQPQHF
cdr3_nt: TGTGCCAGCAGCTTGGGGGACAGGAATCAGCCCCAGCATTTT
d_call: TRBD1
j_call: TRBJ1-5
v_call: TRBV5-6
clone_size: .

cdr3_aa: CASASDGLPGNEQFF
cdr3_nt: TGTGCTAGTGCCTCGGACGGACTACCGGGAAATGAGCAGTTCTTC
d_call: .
j_call: TRBJ2-1
v_call: TRBV12-5
clone_size: .

cdr3_aa: CASSTTGSGYGYTF
cdr3_nt: TGTGCCAGCAGCACGACAGGGTCTGGCTATGGCTACACCTTC
d_call: TRBD1
j_call: TRBJ1-2
v_call: TRBV5-6
clone_size: .

cdr3_aa: CASSQSRDTVQETQYF
cdr3_nt: TGTGCCAGCAGTCAATCTCGGGACACCGTCCAAGAGACCCAGTACTTC
d_call: .
j_call: TRBJ2-5
v_call: TRBV7-9
clone_size: .

cdr3_aa: CASSVGGGLETQYF
cdr3_nt: TGTGCCAGCAGCGTAGGGGGGGGCCTAGAGACCCAGTACTTC
d_call: .
j_call: TRBJ2-5
v_call: TRBV9
clone_size: .

cdr3_aa: CASSFLGALGDSPLHF
cdr3_nt: TGTGCCAGCAGCTTTTTAGGTGCCTTGGGAGATTCACCCCTCCACTTT
d_call: .
j_call: TRBJ1-6
v_call: TRBV7-8
clone_size: .

cdr3_aa: CASSFNGGSSYNEQFF
cdr3_nt: TGCGCCAGCAGCTTTAATGGCGGGAGTTCCTACAATGAGCAGTTCTTC
d_call: TRBD2
j_call: TRBJ2-1
v_call: TRBV5-1
clone_size: .

cdr3_aa: CASSWMGRGGFHNEQFF
cdr3_nt: TGTGCCAGCAGCTGGATGGGGCGGGGAGGCTTCCACAATGAGCAGTTCTTC
d_call: .
j_call: TRBJ2-1
v_call: TRBV5-4
clone_size: .

cdr3_aa: CASSGDRQIQYF
cdr3_nt: TGTGCCAGCAGTGGGGACAGGCAGATTCAGTACTTC
d_call: TRBD1
j_call: TRBJ2-4
v_call: TRBV25-1
clone_size: .

cdr3_aa: CSVDILAGYNEQFF
cdr3_nt: TGCAGCGTTGATATTCTAGCGGGGTACAATGAGCAGTTCTTC
d_call: TRBD2
j_call: TRBJ2-1
v_call: TRBV29-1
clone_size: .

cdr3_aa: CASTPQGTTNEKLFF
cdr3_nt: TGTGCCAGCACCCCCCAGGGGACAACTAATGAAAAACTGTTTTTT
d_call: .
j_call: TRBJ1-4
v_call: TRBV9
clone_size: few

cdr3_aa: CATSSTPGGLSTDTQYF
cdr3_nt: TGTGCCACCAGCAGTACGCCCGGCGGTCTTAGCACAGATACGCAGTATTTT
d_call: .
j_call: TRBJ2-3
v_call: TRBV15
clone_size: few

cdr3_aa: CASSLGAGPYNEQFF
cdr3_nt: TGTGCCAGCAGCTTAGGGGCGGGACCTTACAATGAGCAGTTCTTC
d_call: .
j_call: TRBJ2-1
v_call: TRBV13
clone_size: .

cdr3_aa: CAIRPQGGYGYTF
cdr3_nt: TGCGCCATCCGTCCCCAGGGTGGCTATGGCTACACCTTC
d_call: .
j_call: TRBJ1-2
v_call: TRBV10-2
clone_size: .

cdr3_aa: CASSLRGEQYF
cdr3_nt: TGTGCCAGCAGTCTCAGGGGGGAGCAGTACTTC
d_call: TRBD1
j_call: TRBJ2-7
v_call: TRBV28
clone_size: once

cdr3_aa: CASSQDIAGGYEQYF
cdr3_nt: TGTGCCAGCAGCCAAGATATTGCAGGGGGCTACGAGCAGTACTTC
d_call: TRBD1
j_call: TRBJ2-7
v_call: TRBV4-2
clone_size: .

cdr3_aa: CSVDRGLTGKQYF
cdr3_nt: TGCAGCGTCGACAGGGGCCTCACGGGGAAGCAGTACTTC
d_call: TRBD1
j_call: TRBJ2-7
v_call: TRBV29-1
clone_size: .

cdr3_aa: CASRSQGPGNTIYF
cdr3_nt: TGTGCCAGCAGGTCACAGGGCCCTGGAAACACCATATATTTT
d_call: .
j_call: TRBJ1-3
v_call: TRBV28
clone_size: .

cdr3_aa: CASSLGSYYGQPQHF
cdr3_nt: TGTGCCAGCAGTCTCGGGTCCTATTATGGGCAGCCCCAGCATTTT
d_call: .
j_call: TRBJ1-5
v_call: TRBV7-2
clone_size: .